This T cell receptor (beta chain) was observed in a study of blood T cell repertoires in COVID-19. On the study more broadly: T cells, B-cell-depleted T cells, or PBMCs supplied cDNA or gDNA.

Trimming shortened V by 2 bases and J by 8 bases, and 22 bases separated the two germline ends. This CDR3 is built from 16 residues. In germline, CDR1 is GTSNPN, CDR2 SVGIG (reference sequence). Under the authors' procedure: Amplification from reference gene primers served as the basis for estimated nucleated cell counts. Assay used: immunoSEQ multiplex PCR; TCRdb lists only in-frame clones, some missing. That table is the source of V, J and clone size, and D and trimming were worked out from the DNA. This table holds roughly 250,000 clones, roughly three quarters found once. This receptor was taken from a woman in her thirties or forties with active or convalescent COVID-19. The specimen was peripheral blood. The rearrangement joins TRBV30 to TRBJ2-1, with a weak D call TRBD2 (7 bases). Here the CDR3 reads CAWSPPGEGLTDEQFF. The CDR3 DNA reads TGTGCCTGGAGTCCTCCAGGGGAGGGGCTGACGGATGAGCAGTTCTTC.